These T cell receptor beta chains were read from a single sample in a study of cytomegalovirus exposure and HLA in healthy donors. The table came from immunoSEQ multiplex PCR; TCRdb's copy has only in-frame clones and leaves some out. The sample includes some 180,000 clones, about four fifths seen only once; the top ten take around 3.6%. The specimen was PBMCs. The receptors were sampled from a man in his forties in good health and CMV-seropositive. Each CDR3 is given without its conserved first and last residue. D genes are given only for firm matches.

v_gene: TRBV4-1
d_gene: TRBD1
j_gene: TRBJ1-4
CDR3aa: ASSQSQGADEKLF

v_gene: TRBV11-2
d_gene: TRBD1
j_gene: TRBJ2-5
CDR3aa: ASSWDRGAQETQY

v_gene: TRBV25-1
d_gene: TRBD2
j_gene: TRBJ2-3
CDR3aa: ASSEWRAPGGTDTQY

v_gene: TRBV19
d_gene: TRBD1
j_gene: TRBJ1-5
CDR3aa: ASSRQGDGNQPQH

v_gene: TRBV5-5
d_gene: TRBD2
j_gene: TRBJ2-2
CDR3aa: ASSLGDSGTNTGELF

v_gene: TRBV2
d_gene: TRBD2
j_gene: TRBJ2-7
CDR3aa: ASRPTSAAYEQY

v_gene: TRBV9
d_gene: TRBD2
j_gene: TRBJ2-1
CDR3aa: ASSASGRGADEQF

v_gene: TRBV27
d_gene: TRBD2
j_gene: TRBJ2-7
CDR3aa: ASSLRPPATSPPYEQY

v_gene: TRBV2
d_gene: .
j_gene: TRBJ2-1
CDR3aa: ASSDRVRYNEQF

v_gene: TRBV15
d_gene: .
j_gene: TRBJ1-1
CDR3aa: ATSSRQGATEAF

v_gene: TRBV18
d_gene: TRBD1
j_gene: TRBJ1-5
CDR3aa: ASSLQDRNQPQH

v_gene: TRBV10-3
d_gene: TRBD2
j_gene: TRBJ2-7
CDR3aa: AISEGSGRTDEQY

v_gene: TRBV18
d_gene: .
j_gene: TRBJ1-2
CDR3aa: ASSPKTGNYGYT

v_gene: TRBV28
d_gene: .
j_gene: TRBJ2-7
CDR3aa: ASGERTSYEQY

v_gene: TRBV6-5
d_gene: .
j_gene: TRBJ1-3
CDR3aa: ASSYGGPGNTIY

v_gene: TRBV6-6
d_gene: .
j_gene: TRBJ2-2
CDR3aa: ASSPDWNTGELF

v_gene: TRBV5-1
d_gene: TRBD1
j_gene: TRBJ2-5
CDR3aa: ASSFTDRGQETQY

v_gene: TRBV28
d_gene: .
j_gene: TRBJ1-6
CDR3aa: ASSSRRGVNSPLH

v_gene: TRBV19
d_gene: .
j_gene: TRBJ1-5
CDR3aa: ASSDPRGSGNQPQH

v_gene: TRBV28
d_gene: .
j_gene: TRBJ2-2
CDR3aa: ASRDRFPGELF

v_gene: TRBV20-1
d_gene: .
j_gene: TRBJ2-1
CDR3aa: SARAPGEEF

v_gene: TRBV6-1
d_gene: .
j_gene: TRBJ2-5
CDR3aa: ASSEEQGLWTQY

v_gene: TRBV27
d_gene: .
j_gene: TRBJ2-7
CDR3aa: ASSFERPTSEQY

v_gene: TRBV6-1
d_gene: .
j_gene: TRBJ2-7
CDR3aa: ASSEVPRREQY

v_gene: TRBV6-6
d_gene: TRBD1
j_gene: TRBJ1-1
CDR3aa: ASSRDRDLPEAF

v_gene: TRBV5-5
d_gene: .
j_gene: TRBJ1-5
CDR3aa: ASSLVGRGYNQPQH

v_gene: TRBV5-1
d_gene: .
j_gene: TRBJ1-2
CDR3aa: ASSQENYGYT

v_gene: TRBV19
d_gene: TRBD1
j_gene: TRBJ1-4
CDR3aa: ASSAGQQPNEKLF

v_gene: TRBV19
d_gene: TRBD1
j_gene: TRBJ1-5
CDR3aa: ASSMGTGNQPQH

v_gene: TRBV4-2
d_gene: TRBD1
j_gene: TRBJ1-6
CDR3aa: ASSRKETGPGNSPLH

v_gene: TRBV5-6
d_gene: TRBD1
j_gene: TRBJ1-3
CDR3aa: ASSPGTGTNTIY

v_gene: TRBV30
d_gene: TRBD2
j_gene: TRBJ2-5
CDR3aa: AWRRASGRGEQY

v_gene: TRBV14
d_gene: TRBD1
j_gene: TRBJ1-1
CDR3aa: ASSHTGAGPEAF

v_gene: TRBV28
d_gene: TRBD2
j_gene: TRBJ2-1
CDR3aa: ASSSRLAGYNEQF

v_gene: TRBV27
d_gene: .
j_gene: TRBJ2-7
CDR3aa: ASSRRQGRGFSSYEQY

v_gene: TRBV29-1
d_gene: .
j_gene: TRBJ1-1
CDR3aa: SVVVQIDTEAF

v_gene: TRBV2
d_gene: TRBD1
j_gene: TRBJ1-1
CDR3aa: ASSVFDWDRLNTEAF

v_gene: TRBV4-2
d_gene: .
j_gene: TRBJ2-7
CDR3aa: ASSQDWARRATHEQY

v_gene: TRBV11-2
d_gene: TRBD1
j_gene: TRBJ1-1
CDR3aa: ASSPFPRDRGTDTEAF

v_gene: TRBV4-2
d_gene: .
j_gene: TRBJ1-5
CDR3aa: ASSQEAASNQPQH

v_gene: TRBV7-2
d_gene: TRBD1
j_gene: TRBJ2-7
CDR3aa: ASSLAHRGDYEQY

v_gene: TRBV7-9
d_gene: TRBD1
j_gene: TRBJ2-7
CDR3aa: ASSGVGTGAYEQY

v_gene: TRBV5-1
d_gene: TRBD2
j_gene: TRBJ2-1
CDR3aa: ASRSSGTYNEQF

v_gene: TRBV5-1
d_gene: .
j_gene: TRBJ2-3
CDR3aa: ASSHGLETDTQY

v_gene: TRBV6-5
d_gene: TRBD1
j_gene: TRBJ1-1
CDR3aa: ASSYRTGDTEAF

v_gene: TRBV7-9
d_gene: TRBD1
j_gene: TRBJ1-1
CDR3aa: ASSLEQGVTEAF

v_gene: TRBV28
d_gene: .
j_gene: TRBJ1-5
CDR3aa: ASSLINFTTGEPQH

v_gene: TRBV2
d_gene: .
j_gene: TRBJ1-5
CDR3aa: ASSGGRGNQPQH

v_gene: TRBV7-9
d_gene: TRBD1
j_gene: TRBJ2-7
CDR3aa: ASSGGQLYEQY

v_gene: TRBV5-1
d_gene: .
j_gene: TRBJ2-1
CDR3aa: ASSLAGEDYNEQF

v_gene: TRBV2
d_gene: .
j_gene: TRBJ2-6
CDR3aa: ASSDRGTGANVLT